These 22 T cell receptor beta chains share one sample of origin, sequenced in a study of cytomegalovirus exposure and HLA in healthy donors. Both 60 Vbeta primers and 13 Jbeta primers went into the PCR. Clones were sequenced by immunoSEQ multiplex PCR, and TCRdb holds only the in-frame ones, with some missing. Of about 86,000 clones listed, 70% to 80% are singletons. Sequencing input: PBMCs. The receptors were sampled from a woman in her thirties or forties in good health and CMV-seropositive.

This clone was observed a few times. The J gene is TRBJ2-5, the V gene TRBV6-1; 9 bases are shared with TRBD2. Germline CDR1 and CDR2: MNHNS and SASEGT. This CDR3 comprises 15 residues. Trimming removed 4 bases from V and 6 bases from J; junction bases left unmatched: 9. The CDR3 nucleotides are TGTGCCAGCAGTGGGGGCGCGGGGGGGCGAAAGACCCAGTACTTC. This sequence encodes CASSGGAGGRKTQYF.

This CDR3 is CASSPGLQYNEQFF. DNA of the CDR3: TGTGCCAGTAGTCCGGGACTCCAGTACAATGAGCAGTTCTTC. The chain recombines TRBV19 with TRBJ2-1, with TRBD2 as a possible D gene (6 bases). CDR3 size: 14 residues. V was clipped by 5 bases and J by 4 bases, with 12 bases between them. From germline, CDR1 is LNHDA and CDR2 SQIVND (reference sequence).

The rearrangement joins TRBV9 to TRBJ1-1; TRBD1 matches 8 bases. Looked up from germline, CDR1 is SGDLS and CDR2 is YYNGEE. Trimming cost V 3 bases and J 1 base; bases outside gene matches: 5. This CDR3 spans 15 amino acids. CDR3 bases: TGTGCCAGCAGCGGAGGGACAGGAAGGAACACTGAAGCTTTCTTT. Amino acid sequence: CASSGGTGRNTEAFF.

CDR3 amino acids: CASSRGLAGVETQYF. CDR3 bases: TGTGCCAGCAGCCGAGGACTAGCGGGGGTGGAGACCCAGTACTTC. The chain couples TRBV7-3 to TRBJ2-5; TRBD2 aligns across 13 bases. The CDR3 loop spans 15 amino acids. V shed 5 bases and J 5 bases; nucleotides not matched to a gene: 5. Germline V CDR1 and CDR2: SGHTA, FQGTGA. Full variable domain (missing parts from reference TRBV7-3 and TRBJ2-5): GAGVSQTPSNKVTEKGKYVELRCDPISGHTALYWYRQSLGQGPEFLIYFQGTGAADDSGLPNDRFFAVRPEGSVSTLKIQRTERGDSAVYLCASSRGLAGVETQYFGPGTRLLVL.

The V call is TRBV5-8, the J call TRBJ2-5; 15 bases map to TRBD2. The V segment lost 0 bases and the J segment 1 base; nucleotides outside the gene matches: 4. Germline-derived CDR1 and CDR2 are SGHTS and YDEGEE. The CDR3 length is 18 residues. DNA for the CDR3: TGTGCCAGCAGCTTGGGGGGACTAGCGGGAGGCCTCCAAGAGACCCAGTACTTC. It encodes CASSLGGLAGGLQETQYF.

The J gene is TRBJ1-2, the V gene TRBV27; D not resolved. The CDR3 totals 16 residues. V dropped 5 bases and J dropped 4 bases, with 20 bases sitting between them. Germline V gives CDR1 MNHEY, CDR2 SMNVEV (reference sequence). The CDR3 DNA sequence: TGTGCCAGCAGTCCCCGGAGAGGGAACGAGGGCTATGGCTACACCTTC. This encodes CASSPRRGNEGYGYTF.

This sequence joins TRBV28 and TRBJ2-5; unclear D gene. Germline CDR1 MDHEN, CDR2 SYDVKM. V lost 6 bases, J lost 3 bases, and 5 bases lay in between. The CDR3 loop spans 11 amino acids. CDR3 loop: CASSLEETQYF. Written as DNA, the CDR3 is TGTGCCAGCAGCCTCGAAGAGACCCAGTACTTC.

The chain couples TRBV9 to TRBJ1-6; 8 nucleotides line up with TRBD1. This CDR3 spans 15 amino acids. V shed 3 bases and J 6 bases; nucleotides not matched to a gene: 5. Germline V gene sequence: CDR1 SGDLS, CDR2 YYNGEE. In nucleotides, the CDR3 is TGTGCCAGCAGCGCCCGACAGGGGCCTAATTCACCCCTCCACTTT. Encoded protein: CASSARQGPNSPLHF.

The chain combines TRBV7-9 with TRBJ1-2; TRBD1 is a possible D gene (5 bases). Deletions cut 1 base from V and 1 base from J, with 7 bases between. The CDR3 spans 14 residues. The V gene's germline CDR1 is SEHNR and CDR2 FQNEAQ (reference sequence). CDR3 DNA: TGTGCCAGCAGCTTAGAGGGGCTTAACTATGGCTACACCTTC. Protein: CASSLEGLNYGYTF.

The chain combines TRBV5-6 with TRBJ1-4, with D unresolved. Trimming stripped 0 bases from V and 8 bases from J, with 8 bases between. The germline CDR1 and CDR2 sequences are SGHDT and YYEEEE. This CDR3 is built from 13 residues. CDR3 residues: CASSLVGEEKLFF. The CDR3 DNA is TGTGCCAGCAGCTTGGTTGGGGAGGAAAAACTGTTTTTT. The whole variable domain, remainder taken from reference TRBV5-6 and TRBJ1-4, is DAGVTQSPTHLIKTRGQQVTLRCSPKSGHDTVSWYQQALGQGPQFIFQYYEEEERQRGNFPDRFSGHQFPNYSSELNVNALLLGDSALYLCASSLVGEEKLFFGSGTQLSVL.

The J gene is TRBJ2-7, the V gene TRBV19; D might be TRBD1 (5 bases). V lost 7 bases and J lost 6, with 16 bases in between. Germline values: CDR1 LNHDA, CDR2 SQIVND (reference sequence). CDR3 size: 13 residues. The CDR3 nucleotides are TGTGCCAGTACAAGCCCCAGGGCAGGCGAGCAGTACTTC. This encodes CASTSPRAGEQYF.

The chain couples TRBV12-5 to TRBJ1-1, with 8 bases identical to TRBD1. Germline V lookup: CDR1 LGHNT, CDR2 FRNRAP. The CDR3 loop spans 14 amino acids. Trimming removed 3 bases from V and 4 bases from J; junction bases left unmatched: 4. The CDR3 loop is CASGFLTGGTEAFF. CDR3 bases: TGTGCTAGTGGTTTCCTAACAGGGGGCACTGAAGCTTTCTTT.

The chain links TRBV4-3 to TRBJ1-1; D remains unclear. CDR3 length: 13 amino acids. Germline assignment: CDR1 LGHNA and CDR2 YSLEER. The V end was cut by 1 base, the J end by 4 bases, with 7 bases between. The CDR3 DNA is TGCGCCAGCAGCCAAGTCACTGGCACTGAAGCTTTCTTT. It specifies CASSQVTGTEAFF.

The sample holds a few counts of this clone. The V call is TRBV6-5, the J call TRBJ1-3, with 8 bases that match TRBD1. Germline loops: CDR1 MNHEY, CDR2 SVGAGI. V lost 3 bases to trimming and J lost 3 bases; unmatched junction nucleotides: 4. The CDR3 consists of 15 residues. The CDR3: CASSYNRGNGNTIYF. CDR3 sequence (DNA): TGTGCCAGCAGTTATAACAGGGGGAATGGAAACACCATATATTTT.

Turning to this clone: The conserved closing phenylalanine or tryptophan is absent in this CDR3, likely reflecting a read error. The chain uses TRBV10-2 and TRBJ1-1, with D perhaps matching TRBD1 (5 bases). Trimming cost V 7 bases and J 1 base, with 19 bases left between them. Germline V gene lookup returns CDR1 WSHSY and CDR2 SAAADI. The CDR3 loop spans 16 amino acids. The CDR3 loop is CASTEALRDGNTEAFV. Written as DNA, the CDR3 is TGCGCCAGCACTGAAGCTCTCAGGGATGGGAACACTGAAGCTTTCGTT.

The sample holds a few counts of this clone. The chain is built from TRBV5-1 and TRBJ2-7; TRBD1 is a possible D gene (5 bases). The germline V gene has CDR1 SGHRS and CDR2 YFSETQ. Trimming pared 0 bases from V and 5 bases from J, leaving 12 bases between. This CDR3 contains 14 residues. CDR3 in DNA: TGCGCCAGCAGCTTGGCGCAGGGTACTAACGAGCAGTACTTC. This gives the protein CASSLAQGTNEQYF.

Details on this clone: This is likely a read error, given that the CDR3 carries no conserved phenylalanine or tryptophan at its end. The DNA is omitted, as the CDR3 cannot be located on it reliably, and the CDR3 follows TCRdb's listing. The chain is built from TRBV29-1 and TRBJ1-1; the table's D call, TRBD1, has no DNA check behind it. The CDR3 adds up to 13 amino acids, both ends counted. Per the germline V gene, CDR1 is SQVTM and CDR2 is ANQGSEA. The CDR3 sequence is CSVEAPGQGILLT.

The table lists this clone with a few counts. The chain links TRBV12-5 to TRBJ2-6, with 10 bases lining up with TRBD1. V was clipped by 6 bases and J by 1 base; unmatched bases: 6. The CDR3 contains 17 residues. CDR1 LGHNT and CDR2 FRNRAP come from the germline V gene. CDR3 amino acids: CASGPGQGGSGANVLTF. The CDR3 DNA reads as TGTGCTAGTGGCCCCGGACAGGGGGGTTCTGGGGCCAACGTCCTGACTTTC.

The V and J genes are TRBV27 and TRBJ2-1; 7 nucleotides align to TRBD1. Trimming at V came to 6 bases and at J to 4 bases, leaving 6 bases not matched to a gene. The CDR3 runs to 14 residues. CDR1 and CDR2 from the germline V gene are MNHEY and SMNVEV (reference sequence). The CDR3 DNA reads as TGTGCCAGCAGAGGGGGCCCCTCTTACAATGAGCAGTTCTTC. Encoded protein: CASRGGPSYNEQFF.

V gene TRBV7-8 combines with J gene TRBJ2-7, with 11 bases aligning to TRBD2. This CDR3 is built from 16 residues. From germline, CDR1 is SGHVS and CDR2 FQNEAQ. The V and J ends lost 5 bases and 1 base, in that order; junction bases with no gene match: 7. CDR3 coding DNA: TGTGCCAGCAGCACATCCGGGACTAGCGGTTCCTACGAGCAGTACTTC. Translating it yields CASSTSGTSGSYEQYF.

V and J are TRBV14 and TRBJ2-5, with 7 bases that match TRBD2. The J call may be wrong; the DNA end is better matched by TRBJ2-7. This CDR3 is built from 13 residues. Per the germline V gene, CDR1 is SGHDN and CDR2 is FVKESK. The CDR3 nucleotides read TGTGCCAGCAGCCTGGTAGCGGGTAGCGAGCAGTACTTC. It specifies CASSLVAGSEQYF.

The chain links TRBV6-1 to TRBJ2-7; 8 nucleotides align to TRBD1. Germline trimming cut 5 bases from V and 1 base from J; bases unmatched to any gene: 4. CDR1 is MNHNS and CDR2 is SASEGT in the germline V gene. The CDR3 is 14 amino acids. CDR3 nucleotides: TGTGCCAGCAGTTTGACAGGGGATTCCTACGAGCAGTACTTC. Translation: CASSLTGDSYEQYF.